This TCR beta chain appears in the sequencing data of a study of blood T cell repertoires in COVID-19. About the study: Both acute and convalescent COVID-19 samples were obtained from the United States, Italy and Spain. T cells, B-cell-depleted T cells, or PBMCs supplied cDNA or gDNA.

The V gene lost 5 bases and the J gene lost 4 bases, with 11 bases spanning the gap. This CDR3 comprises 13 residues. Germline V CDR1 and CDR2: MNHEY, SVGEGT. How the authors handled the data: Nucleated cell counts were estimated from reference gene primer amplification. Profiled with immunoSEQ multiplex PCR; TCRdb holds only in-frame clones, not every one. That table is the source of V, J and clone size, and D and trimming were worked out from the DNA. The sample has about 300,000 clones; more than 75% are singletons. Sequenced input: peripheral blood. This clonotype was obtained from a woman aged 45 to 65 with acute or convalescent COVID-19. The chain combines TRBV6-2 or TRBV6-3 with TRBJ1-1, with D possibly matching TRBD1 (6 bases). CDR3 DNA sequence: TGTGCCAGCAGTGTTACAGGGACCACTGAAGCTTTCTTT. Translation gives CASSVTGTTEAFF.